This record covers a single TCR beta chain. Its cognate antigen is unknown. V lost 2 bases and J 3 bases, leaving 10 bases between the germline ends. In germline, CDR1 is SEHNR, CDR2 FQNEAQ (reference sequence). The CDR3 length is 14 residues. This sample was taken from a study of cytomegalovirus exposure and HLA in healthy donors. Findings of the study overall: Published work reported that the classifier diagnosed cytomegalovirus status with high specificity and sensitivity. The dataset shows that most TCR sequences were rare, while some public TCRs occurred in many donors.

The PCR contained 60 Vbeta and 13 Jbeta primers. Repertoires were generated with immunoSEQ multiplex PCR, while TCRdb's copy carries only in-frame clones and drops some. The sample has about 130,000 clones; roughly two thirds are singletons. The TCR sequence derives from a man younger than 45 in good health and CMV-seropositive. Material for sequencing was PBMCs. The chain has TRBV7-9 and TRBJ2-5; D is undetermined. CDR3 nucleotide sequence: TGTGCCAGCAGCTTAATACAAACCGAAGAGACCCAGTACTTC. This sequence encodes CASSLIQTEETQYF.